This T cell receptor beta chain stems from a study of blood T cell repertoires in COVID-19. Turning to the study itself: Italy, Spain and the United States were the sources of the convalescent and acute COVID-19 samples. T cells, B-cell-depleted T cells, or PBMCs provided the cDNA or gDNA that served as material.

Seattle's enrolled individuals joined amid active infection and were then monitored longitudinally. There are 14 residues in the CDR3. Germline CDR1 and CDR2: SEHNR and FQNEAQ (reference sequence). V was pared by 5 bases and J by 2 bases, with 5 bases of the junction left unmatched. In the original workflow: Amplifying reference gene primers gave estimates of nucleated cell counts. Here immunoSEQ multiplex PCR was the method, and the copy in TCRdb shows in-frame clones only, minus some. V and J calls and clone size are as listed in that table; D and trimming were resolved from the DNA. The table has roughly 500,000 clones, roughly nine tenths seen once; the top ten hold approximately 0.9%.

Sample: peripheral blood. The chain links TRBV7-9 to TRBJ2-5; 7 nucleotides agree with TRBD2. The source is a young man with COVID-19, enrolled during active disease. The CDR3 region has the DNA TGTGCCAGCAGCGCCCGGGAGGTACAAGAGACCCAGTACTTC. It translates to CASSAREVQETQYF.